This T cell receptor (beta chain) was sequenced during a study of control samples from healthy donors and cancer patients (dated by TCRdb to the early 2020s). A word on this clone: Its target antigen remains unknown. No per-base quality is available; no much larger clone lies one base away.

Library creation used the immunoSEQ multiplex PCR assay. Imported from immuneACCESS, the table was reduced by TCRdb to in-frame sequences with V and J called. These copies leave out some clones; in studies compared against another copy, an unresolved V gene accounts for under half, and the cause of the remainder is not known. The sample yields fewer than 200,000 clones; roughly 94% were counted once. The ten top clones hold roughly 15% of the sample. Trimming takes 6 bases from V and 4 bases from J, and the germline ends sit 13 bases apart. From the cysteine through the phenylalanine, the CDR3 covers 14 amino acids. The only DNA kept is the CDR3, 42 bases in frame from the first base. CDR1 is given as MNHEY and CDR2 as SVGEGT, both from the germline V gene.

The receptor was isolated from a man between 60 and 75 years old with colorectal cancer. Recombination connected TRBV6-2 or TRBV6-3 to TRBJ1-5, and perhaps TRBD1 as D gene, on 5 matching bases. Sample: PBMCs. The CDR3 sequence is CASSLNGGNQPQHF. The sequenced DNA: TGTGCCAGCAGCCTGAACGGGGGGAATCAGCCCCAGCATTTT.